Below, 31 T cell receptor beta chains from the same sample are listed, as sequenced in a study of blood T cell repertoires in COVID-19. Profiling relied on immunoSEQ multiplex PCR, and the TCRdb table lists in-frame clones only, not all of them. Seen here are around 200,000 clones, over 80% observed once, and the top ten hold roughly 1.2%. The source material was peripheral blood. Source of these receptors: a woman younger than 45 with COVID-19, enrolled during active disease.

The chain uses TRBV25-1 and TRBJ1-2; D unresolved. The germline V and J ends were trimmed by 3 bases and 4 bases, with 18 bases remaining between them. Germline V lookup: CDR1 MGHDK, CDR2 SYGVNS. The CDR3 contains 16 residues. The CDR3, as DNA: TGTGCCAGCAGTGACCCCGGGGATCCGGGCAGCTATGGCTACACCTTC. This sequence encodes CASSDPGDPGSYGYTF.

This clone came up once. The chain has TRBV21-1 and TRBJ2-2; the table gives TRBD2 as D, unverified against the DNA. TRBV21-1 is flagged as a pseudogene. This CDR3 region has 16 residues. The CDR3 sequence: CASSKETSGGTGELFF. Written as DNA, the CDR3 is TGTGCCAGCAGCAAAGAAACTAGCGGCGGCACCGGGGAGCTGTTTTTT.

The gene calls are TRBV28 and TRBJ2-7, with a weak D call TRBD1 (6 bases). Germline V gives CDR1 MDHEN, CDR2 SYDVKM. V was clipped by 5 bases and J by 4 bases, with 15 bases between them. This CDR3 region has 14 residues. The CDR3 protein is CASSRTDLKYEQYF. In nucleotides, the CDR3 is TGTGCCAGCAGTCGGACAGATTTGAAATACGAGCAGTACTTC.

This chain joins TRBV4-3 and TRBJ2-1; the D gene is possibly TRBD1 (7 bases). The ends were cut back, 0 bases at V and 4 bases at J, with 16 bases in the middle. Germline V lookup: CDR1 LGHNA, CDR2 YSLEER. The CDR3 is 17 amino acids. As DNA, the CDR3 is TGCGCCAGCAGCCAAGACGTGGAACAGGGGAGGTACAATGAGCAGTTCTTC. Translated, it gives CASSQDVEQGRYNEQFF.

V is TRBV7-8 and J is TRBJ2-7, with D perhaps matching TRBD2 (6 bases). This CDR3 is built from 15 residues. Per germline, CDR1 SGHVS and CDR2 FQNEAQ. V shed 4 bases and J shed 6 bases, with 19 bases lying between them. Here the CDR3 reads CASSYLMRGGSEQYF. The CDR3 coding sequence is TGTGCCAGCAGCTACCTGATGCGGGGAGGATCCGAGCAGTACTTC.

The rearrangement joins TRBV6-4 to TRBJ2-1; D is possibly TRBD2 (7 bases). CDR1 is MRHNA and CDR2 is SNTAGT in the germline V gene. Deletions cut 0 bases from V and 6 bases from J, with 12 bases between. The CDR3 has 15 residues. CDR3 nucleotide sequence: TGTGCCAGCAGTGACTCGGGGGGGGGCCTCAATGAGCAGTTCTTC. This sequence encodes CASSDSGGGLNEQFF.

This clone was recorded a few times. This chain connects TRBV4-3 to TRBJ2-3; TRBD2 agrees at 10 bases. Germline V lookup: CDR1 LGHNA, CDR2 YSLEER. The CDR3 has 18 amino acids. V was clipped by 0 bases and J by 3 bases; unmatched bases: 9. The CDR3 reads CASSQDRASGSITDTQYF. In nucleotides, the CDR3 is TGCGCCAGCAGCCAAGATCGGGCTAGCGGGAGTATAACAGATACGCAGTATTTT.

The CDR3 is CASSWAFSGANVLTF. CDR3 sequence (DNA): TGTGCCAGCAGCTGGGCCTTCTCTGGGGCCAACGTCCTGACTTTC. The V and J genes are TRBV11-2 and TRBJ2-6; D not certain. The CDR3 has 15 residues. CDR1 and CDR2 from the germline V gene are SGHAT and FQNNGV. V lost 4 bases to trimming and J lost 0 bases, with 7 bases between them.

This clone was seen a handful of times. The rearrangement joins TRBV5-4 to TRBJ2-7; D is perhaps TRBD2 (5 bases). The CDR3 length is 13 residues. Germline V gene data show CDR1 as SGHNT and CDR2 as YYREEE (reference sequence). V lost 0 bases, J lost 7 bases, and 11 bases lay in between. CDR3 nucleotides: TGTGCCAGCAGCTTGGGGCCTGCGGGTGAGCAGTACTTC. Translating gives CASSLGPAGEQYF.

This chain connects TRBV19 to TRBJ1-1; no clear D. The CDR3 totals 14 residues. Trimming removed 7 bases at V and 4 bases at J, with 16 bases between. Germline assignment: CDR1 LNHDA and CDR2 SQIVND (reference sequence). CDR3 sequence (DNA): TGTGCCAGTACCATCGCGGGGTTTGCCACTGAAGCTTTCTTT. It encodes CASTIAGFATEAFF.

The chain couples TRBV7-2 to TRBJ2-3; 7 bases line up with TRBD1. Germline values: CDR1 SGHTA, CDR2 FQGNSA. The CDR3 contains 15 residues. Trimming cost V 4 bases and J 3 bases; bases outside gene matches: 7. In nucleotides, the CDR3 is TGTGCCAGCAGCTCGAACAGGGGATCTACAGATACGCAGTATTTT. Translated: CASSSNRGSTDTQYF.

The chain couples TRBV27 to TRBJ2-3; 8 bases fit TRBD2. Trimming cost V 2 bases and J 5 bases; bases outside gene matches: 6. Germline lookup yields CDR1 MNHEY and CDR2 SMNVEV (reference sequence). The CDR3 contains 15 residues. CDR3 sequence (DNA): TGTGCCAGCAGTTTAGGGAGCGGGAGTCAAGATACGCAGTATTTT. It encodes CASSLGSGSQDTQYF.

This chain joins TRBV5-1 and TRBJ1-1; no reliable D call. The germline CDR1 and CDR2 sequences are SGHRS and YFSETQ. V was pared by 0 bases and J by 4 bases, with 7 bases between. CDR3 length: 13 amino acids. CDR3 coding DNA: TGCGCCAGCAGCTTGGACAGTCCCACTGAAGCTTTCTTT. It specifies CASSLDSPTEAFF.

As for this clone: Mismatch with germline at one junction end may stem from a read error. This chain uses TRBV2 with TRBJ1-1; D perhaps matches TRBD1 (6 bases). CDR3 length: 15 amino acids. Per germline, CDR1 SNHLY and CDR2 FYNNEI. The CDR3 protein is CASNPTQGLNSEAFF. The DNA of the CDR3 is TGTGCCAGCAACCCTACACAGGGTTTGAACTCTGAAGCTTTCTTT.

The rearrangement links TRBV19 to TRBJ1-1, with D hard to call. Germline CDR1 LNHDA, CDR2 SQIVND (reference sequence). The CDR3 is made up of 13 amino acids. The V and J ends lost 5 bases and 4 bases respectively, with 11 bases between them. CDR3 DNA sequence: TGTGCCAGTAGTGCGGACGGAGGCACTGAAGCTTTCTTT. It yields the protein CASSADGGTEAFF.

The chain couples TRBV6-5 to TRBJ1-2, with TRBD1 identical over 9 bases. Trimming at V came to 0 bases and at J to 8 bases, leaving 7 bases not matched to a gene. The CDR3 runs 15 residues. Per the germline V gene, CDR1 is MNHEY and CDR2 is SVGAGI. CDR3 amino acids: CASSYSGTGTEGYTF. CDR3 coding DNA: TGTGCCAGCAGTTACTCCGGGACAGGGACGGAAGGCTACACCTTC.

This clone has only one observation. The V gene is TRBV7-2, the J gene TRBJ2-7; 13 bases fit TRBD2. The CDR3 is 18 amino acids. J gave up 0 bases and V 5 bases, and 10 bases lay outside the gene matches. Germline CDR1 reads SGHTA; CDR2 reads FQGNSA. The CDR3 here is CASSRPTSGGSSSYEQYF. The CDR3 nucleotides read TGTGCCAGCAGCCGTCCGACTAGCGGGGGGTCCAGCTCCTACGAGCAGTACTTC.

The chain recombines TRBV19 with TRBJ2-5; D is uncertain. Trimming removed 4 bases from V and 1 base from J, with 10 bases in between. Germline CDR1 reads LNHDA; CDR2 reads SQIVND (reference sequence). The CDR3 totals 14 residues. CDR3 loop: CASSTQRTQETQYF. The CDR3 DNA sequence: TGTGCCAGTAGTACCCAGCGTACCCAAGAGACCCAGTACTTC. Drawing the rest from reference TRBV19 and TRBJ2-5, the complete variable domain is DGGITQSPKYLFRKEGQNVTLSCEQNLNHDAMYWYRQDPGQGLRLIYYSQIVNDFQKGDIAEGYSVSREKKESFPLTVTSAQKNPTAFYLCASSTQRTQETQYFGPGTRLLVL.

The chain is built from TRBV5-4 and TRBJ2-7; TRBD2 matches 13 bases. This CDR3 is 16 amino acids long. Germline CDR1 SGHNT, CDR2 YYREEE (reference sequence). The V gene end was trimmed by 3 bases and the J gene end by 4 bases; junction bases not matched to a gene: 7. The CDR3 sequence is CASSSGLAGVGYEQYF. CDR3 DNA sequence: TGTGCCAGCAGCTCCGGACTAGCGGGAGTCGGGTACGAGCAGTACTTC.

The rearrangement uses TRBV27 and TRBJ2-5; 7 bases are shared with TRBD1. This CDR3 spans 15 amino acids. With 5 bases clipped from V and 5 bases from J, the junction kept 11 bases outside the gene matches. In germline, CDR1 is MNHEY, CDR2 SMNVEV (reference sequence). The CDR3 region has the DNA TGTGCCAGCAGTCGCACACAGGGGTCCGGGGAGACCCAGTACTTC. This encodes CASSRTQGSGETQYF.

This CDR3 reads CASSVGGGTPPETQYF. The CDR3 coding sequence is TGTGCCAGCAGCGTAGGGGGGGGCACCCCCCCAGAGACCCAGTACTTC. The chain has TRBV9 and TRBJ2-5; D possibly corresponds to TRBD2 (7 bases). Germline V gives CDR1 SGDLS, CDR2 YYNGEE. Trimming pared 0 bases from V and 4 bases from J, leaving 16 bases between. This CDR3 has 16 amino acids.

In its sample, this clone was seen once. The chain carries TRBV2 and TRBJ2-5; 9 positions agree with TRBD2. The CDR3 spans 17 residues. Per germline, CDR1 SNHLY and CDR2 FYNNEI. The ends lost 1 base at V and 5 bases at J; junction bases unmatched: 11. CDR3 DNA: TGTGCCAGCAGTGAAGGTGCCGGCGGGGGGGCGTGGGAGACCCAGTACTTC. It translates to CASSEGAGGGAWETQYF.

V and J are TRBV28 and TRBJ1-5, with D unclear. V shed 2 bases and J shed 3 bases, with 11 bases lying between them. CDR1 and CDR2 (germline): MDHEN, SYDVKM. This CDR3 is 15 amino acids long. In DNA form, the CDR3 reads TGTGCCAGCAGTTTAGAACCACTCTTCAATCAGCCCCAGCATTTT. Its translation is CASSLEPLFNQPQHF.

The V gene is TRBV30, the J gene TRBJ2-3; TRBD2 aligns across 15 bases. After removal of 3 bases from V and 4 bases from J, the junction contained 5 bases not matched to a gene. The CDR3 has 16 residues. CDR1 is GTSNPN, CDR2 SVGIG, per germline (reference sequence). CDR3 region: CAWSPGLAGGSDTQYF. DNA for the CDR3: TGTGCCTGGAGCCCAGGACTAGCGGGGGGGTCAGATACGCAGTATTTT.

This clone turned up a few times. This chain joins TRBV30 and TRBJ2-6, with no clear D. Per the germline V gene, CDR1 is GTSNPN and CDR2 is SVGIG (reference sequence). Trimming took off 0 bases at V and 9 bases at J, with 12 bases between the two ends. The CDR3 length is 14 residues. CDR3 bases: TGTGCCTGGAGTGTAAAAGTCCCACTCAACGTCCTGACTTTC. Residues: CAWSVKVPLNVLTF.

The chain recombines TRBV6-5 with TRBJ2-2; perhaps TRBD2 as D (6 bases). Germline V gene data show CDR1 as MNHEY and CDR2 as SVGAGI. V was trimmed by 6 bases and J by 7 bases, leaving 12 bases between them. The CDR3 runs to 13 residues. CDR3 region: CASSHGGNGELFF. CDR3 coding DNA: TGTGCCAGCAGCCACGGGGGAAACGGGGAGCTGTTTTTT.

The chain carries TRBV9 and TRBJ2-1; 9 positions agree with TRBD1. The CDR3 is 17 amino acids. The V gene end was trimmed by 4 bases and the J gene end by 7 bases; junction bases not matched to a gene: 15. CDR1 SGDLS and CDR2 YYNGEE come from the germline V gene. The CDR3 loop reads CASSPHTGTGYLNEQFF. As DNA, the CDR3 is TGTGCCAGCAGCCCACACACCGGGACAGGGTATTTGAATGAGCAGTTCTTC.

The CDR3 reads CASSLVQGARVGPRRFF. As DNA, the CDR3 is TGCGCCAGCAGCTTGGTTCAGGGGGCCAGGGTTGGACCGCGTCGGTTCTTC. The V and J genes are TRBV5-1 and TRBJ2-1; the match to TRBD1 covers 8 bases. V trimming: 0 bases; J trimming: 15 bases; junction bases outside the gene matches: 20. CDR3 size: 17 residues. Looked up from germline, CDR1 is SGHRS and CDR2 is YFSETQ.

This chain uses TRBV9 with TRBJ1-2, with 7 positions matching TRBD1. Germline lookup yields CDR1 SGDLS and CDR2 YYNGEE. Unmatched junction bases numbered 4, after V lost 3 bases and J lost 8 bases. This CDR3 spans 12 amino acids. This CDR3 is CASSGDRVGYTF. The CDR3 DNA sequence: TGTGCCAGCAGCGGAGACAGGGTAGGCTACACCTTC.

CDR3 DNA sequence: TGTGCCAGCTCACCGAGAGCGGGAGGAGACACCGGGGAGCTGTTTTTT. Protein sequence: CASSPRAGGDTGELFF. The gene calls are TRBV18 and TRBJ2-2, with 9 bases lining up with TRBD2. Trimming cost V 3 bases and J 3 bases; bases outside gene matches: 5. The germline V gene has CDR1 KGHSH and CDR2 LQKENI. There are 16 residues in the CDR3.

This rearrangement joins TRBV28 to TRBJ1-4; D might be TRBD1 (5 bases). Germline lookup yields CDR1 MDHEN and CDR2 SYDVKM. The CDR3 extends over 17 amino acids. Deletions cut 5 bases from V and 0 bases from J, with 16 bases between. CDR3 loop: CASSLLMDIATNEKLFF. The CDR3 coding sequence is TGTGCCAGCAGTCTCTTGATGGACATAGCAACTAATGAAAAACTGTTTTTT.